This entry features one T cell receptor (beta chain) sequence. Its cognate antigen is unknown. These data originate in a study of T cells in Graves' hyperthyroidism and ophthalmopathy. The wider study: Upon initial diagnosis and before any treatment, peripheral blood was collected. General study results and limits: Using 13 V-J features, a model discriminated ophthalmopathy from stable hyperthyroidism.

CDR1 and CDR2 (germline): SGHDT, YYEEEE. The ends were cut back, 4 bases at V and 1 base at J, with 11 bases in the middle. The CDR3 sequence is 14 residues long. It was RNA transcripts that yielded the amplified TCR beta CDR3 regions. A set of HTBI primers served as the primers for a first-round RT-PCR of the TCR CDR3. TCRdb re-derived calls from the multiplex PCR reads in MiXCR, one entry per CDR3 protein. This repertoire shows fewer than 550,000 distinct CDR3 sequences, approximately 14% found once; its top ten account for 7.7%. This chain connects TRBV5-6 to TRBJ1-1; D remains ambiguous. The TCR sequence derives from a woman in her late teens or twenties with Graves' hyperthyroidism. The sample was blood. Here the CDR3 reads CASSAPLGNTEAFF. The CDR3 DNA reads as TGTGCCAGCAGCGCGCCCCTCGGGAACACTGAAGCTTTCTTT.